The 8 T cell receptor beta chains given below trace back to one sample, sequenced in a study of blood T cell repertoires in COVID-19. This table comes from immunoSEQ multiplex PCR, and its TCRdb copy is limited to in-frame clones, with some not included. The sample carries approximately 250,000 clones, roughly 91% recorded once. The sample comprised PBMCs or T cells enriched from blood (not recorded which). The receptors come from a woman in her fifties or sixties in a cohort exposed to, infected with or recovered from COVID-19 (not recorded which).

This chain links TRBV19 with TRBJ2-7; 8 bases match TRBD2. J gave up 6 bases and V 3 bases, and 7 bases lay outside the gene matches. The CDR3 totals 14 residues. Per the germline V gene, CDR1 is LNHDA and CDR2 is SQIVND (reference sequence). The CDR3 protein is CASSITSGRGEQYF. In DNA form, the CDR3 reads TGTGCCAGTAGTATTACTAGCGGAAGGGGCGAGCAGTACTTC.

CDR3 nucleotides: TGTGCCAGCAGCCCCGGGAGGCCGAGCTCCTACAATGAGCAGTTCTTC. It encodes CASSPGRPSSYNEQFF. The J gene is TRBJ2-1, the V gene TRBV7-3; TRBD2 matches 7 bases. The CDR3 is made up of 16 amino acids. In germline, CDR1 is SGHTA, CDR2 FQGTGA. V lost 5 bases to trimming and J lost 0 bases; unmatched junction nucleotides: 7.

This clone was found once. This chain links TRBV4-2 with TRBJ1-1; TRBD1 agrees at 7 bases. Trimming removed 3 bases from V and 5 bases from J; junction bases left unmatched: 3. This CDR3 comprises 13 residues. Germline lookup yields CDR1 LGHNA and CDR2 YNFKEQ. CDR3 residues: CASSQTGWTEAFF. DNA for the CDR3: TGTGCCAGCAGCCAGACAGGGTGGACTGAAGCTTTCTTT.

This chain uses TRBV24-1 with TRBJ2-7; 9 bases map to TRBD1. This CDR3 is built from 14 residues. Germline V CDR1 and CDR2: KGHDR, SFDVKD. The J segment lost 4 bases and the V segment lost 5 bases, leaving 5 bases of the junction unmatched. As DNA, the CDR3 is TGTGCCACCAGTGTCACAGGGGGCGGGTACGAGCAGTACTTC. It is translated as CATSVTGGGYEQYF.

The gene calls are TRBV29-1 and TRBJ2-1; D is perhaps TRBD2 (6 bases). The V and J ends lost 7 bases and 1 base respectively, with 11 bases between them. Germline V lookup: CDR1 SQVTM, CDR2 ANQGSEA. The CDR3 is made up of 13 amino acids. The CDR3 sequence is CSAASESYNEQFF. In DNA form, the CDR3 reads TGCAGCGCCGCTAGCGAATCCTACAATGAGCAGTTCTTC.

The chain employs TRBV11-2 and TRBJ2-1; perhaps TRBD2 as D (5 bases). The CDR3 length is 14 residues. Trimming removed 4 bases from V and 1 base from J, with 8 bases in between. The V gene's germline CDR1 is SGHAT and CDR2 FQNNGV. CDR3 sequence: CASSWRLSYNEQFF. As DNA, the CDR3 is TGTGCCAGCAGCTGGAGACTATCCTACAATGAGCAGTTCTTC.

The CDR3 DNA is TGTGCCATCAGTGAGTCGAACGGGGAGACCCAGTACTTC. Protein sequence: CAISESNGETQYF. The chain recombines TRBV10-3 with TRBJ2-5; D gene uncertain. CDR3 length equals 13 residues. The germline V and J ends were trimmed by 0 bases and 5 bases, with 7 bases remaining between them. Germline V gene data show CDR1 as ENHRY and CDR2 as SYGVKD.

The V gene is TRBV2, the J gene TRBJ2-2; weak D call: TRBD2 (6 bases). There are 15 residues in the CDR3. CDR1 and CDR2 (germline): SNHLY, FYNNEI. The V end was cut by 4 bases, the J end by 3 bases, with 12 bases between. The CDR3 region is CASSATGADTGELFF. Written as DNA, the CDR3 is TGTGCCAGCAGTGCGACGGGAGCGGACACCGGGGAGCTGTTTTTT.